A selection of T cell receptor beta chains follows, all from one sample in a study of beta chain features in type 1 diabetes. Profiling relied on immunoSEQ multiplex PCR, and the TCRdb table lists in-frame clones only, not all of them. The sample has a few hundred thousand clones, around 13% seen once; the top ten hold roughly 0.035%. Sequencing was carried out using naive CD4+ T cells from blood. All receptors derive from a man aged 25-40 years in good health. CDR3s include the opening cysteine and the closing phenylalanine or tryptophan. The D gene is left open where the match is weak. Some rows mark clone size as missing; the rest say once, few, many or name a class of expanded clone.

d_call	clone_size	v_call	j_call	cdr3_aa	cdr3_nt
TRBD1	few	TRBV27	TRBJ1-6	CASSLGQGSGSPLHF	TGTGCCAGCAGCTTGGGACAGGGCTCGGGCTCACCCCTCCACTTT
.	.	TRBV7-2	TRBJ1-2	CASSPGPGFHGYTF	TGTGCCAGCAGCCCGGGTCCGGGGTTCCATGGCTACACCTTC
.	.	TRBV13	TRBJ2-3	CASSPPQRRSDTQYF	TGTGCCAGCAGCCCCCCACAGCGGAGATCAGATACGCAGTATTTT
TRBD2	.	TRBV4-3	TRBJ2-7	CASSQDGTRGAYEQYF	TGCGCCAGCAGCCAAGATGGGACTAGGGGGGCCTACGAGCAGTACTTC
TRBD1	few	TRBV15	TRBJ2-5	CATSRTEWDRGLEETQYF	TGTGCCACCAGCAGGACGGAATGGGACAGGGGACTTGAAGAGACCCAGTACTTC
.	.	TRBV11-2	TRBJ1-1	CASSWPWSKNTEAFF	TGTGCCAGCAGCTGGCCCTGGAGTAAGAACACTGAAGCTTTCTTT
TRBD2	few	TRBV5-1	TRBJ2-5	CASSSPLAGVPETQYF	TGCGCCAGCAGTTCACCTTTAGCGGGAGTCCCGGAGACCCAGTACTTC
.	.	TRBV7-9	TRBJ1-5	CASSGRNNQPQHF	TGTGCCAGCTCGGGCAGAAACAATCAGCCCCAGCATTTT
TRBD1	few	TRBV10-3	TRBJ1-6	CAISEMDRNNSPLHF	TGTGCCATCAGTGAGATGGACAGGAATAATTCACCCCTCCACTTT
TRBD2	.	TRBV6-5	TRBJ2-1	CASSRRLAGVDEQFF	TGTGCCAGCAGTCGGCGGCTAGCGGGAGTGGATGAGCAGTTCTTC
TRBD1	few	TRBV15	TRBJ2-1	CATSSFGQVNNEQFF	TGTGCCACCAGCAGCTTCGGACAGGTAAACAATGAGCAGTTCTTC
.	.	TRBV5-6	TRBJ2-5	CASSTGTVETQYF	TGTGCCAGCAGCACTGGAACCGTAGAGACCCAGTACTTC
TRBD1	few	TRBV10-3	TRBJ2-1	CAISRQGSDEQFF	TGTGCCATCAGTAGACAGGGCTCGGATGAGCAGTTCTTC
.	.	TRBV7-2	TRBJ1-4	CASSPGGEPNEKLFF	TGTGCCAGCAGCCCCGGAGGAGAACCAAATGAAAAACTGTTTTTT
.	.	TRBV4-3	TRBJ1-6	CASSHGTGGVNSPLHF	TGCGCCAGCAGCCACGGGACCGGCGGCGTAAATTCACCCCTCCACTTT
.	.	TRBV5-1	TRBJ2-5	CASSLVGRETQYF	TGCGCCAGCAGCTTAGTCGGTAGGGAGACCCAGTACTTC
TRBD1	.	TRBV19	TRBJ1-2	CASNPSTGGFGYTF	TGTGCCAGTAATCCCTCGACAGGGGGTTTCGGCTACACCTTC
.	.	TRBV5-4	TRBJ2-5	CASSGLRGTNQETQYF	TGTGCCAGCAGCGGACTCCGGGGGACCAATCAAGAGACCCAGTACTTC
TRBD2	few	TRBV30	TRBJ2-3	CAWDRGLAGGFVADTQYF	TGTGCCTGGGACCGCGGACTAGCGGGAGGGTTCGTGGCAGATACGCAGTATTTT
.	.	TRBV14	TRBJ1-4	CASSRQGRPIFSKPLNATNEKLFF	TGTGCCAGCAGCCGTCAGGGAAGGCCAATATTCAGCAAGCCTCTAAATGCAACTAATGAAAAACTGTTTTTT
.	few	TRBV6-6	TRBJ1-1	CASSYSEFFF	TGTGCCAGCAGTTACTCGGAATTTTTCTTT
.	.	TRBV9	TRBJ2-1	CASSDIGTAGVQFF	TGTGCCAGCAGCGATATAGGGACAGCGGGGGTTCAGTTCTTC
.	.	TRBV7-9	TRBJ2-1	CASRTYRALRGNEQFF	TGTGCCAGCAGGACCTACCGGGCCCTAAGGGGCAATGAGCAGTTCTTC
.	.	TRBV9	TRBJ2-3	CASSGQDILTDTQYF	TGTGCCAGCAGCGGACAAGACATACTCACAGATACGCAGTATTTT